Reported below is one T cell receptor (beta chain). The antigen is unknown. The sample is drawn from a study of T cells and Merkel cell carcinoma outcomes. Study-wide results and limits: Reportedly, T-cell repertoire with density predicts Merkel cell carcinoma outcomes.

Method: immunoSEQ multiplex PCR; TCRdb's copy keeps in-frame clones and lacks some. Of 15,000 to 17,000 clones listed, more than 80% were seen once; the top ten hold 9%. The V gene end was trimmed by 6 bases and the J gene end by 8 bases; junction bases not matched to a gene: 13. The CDR3 length is 16 residues. The germline V gene encodes CDR1 MNHNY and CDR2 SVGAGI (reference sequence). Sequenced material: tumor tissue from Merkel cell carcinoma. This chain joins TRBV6-6 and TRBJ1-4; TRBD1 matches 9 bases. The clonotype comes from a human donor with Merkel cell carcinoma. DNA for the CDR3: TGTGCCAGCAGCCCCGGACAGGGGATTATTAACGAAAAACTGTTTTTT. This translates into CASSPGQGIINEKLFF.